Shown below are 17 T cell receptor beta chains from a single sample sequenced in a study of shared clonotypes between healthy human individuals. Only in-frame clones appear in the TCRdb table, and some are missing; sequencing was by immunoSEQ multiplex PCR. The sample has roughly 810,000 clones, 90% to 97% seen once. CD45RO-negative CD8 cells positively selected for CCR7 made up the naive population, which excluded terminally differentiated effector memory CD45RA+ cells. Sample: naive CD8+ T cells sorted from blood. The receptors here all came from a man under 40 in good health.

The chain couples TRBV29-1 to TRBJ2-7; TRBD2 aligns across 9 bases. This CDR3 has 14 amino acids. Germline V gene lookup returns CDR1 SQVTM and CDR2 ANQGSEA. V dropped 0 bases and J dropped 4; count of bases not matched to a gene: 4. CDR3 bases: TGCAGCGTTGAAGATCCCAGCGGGAGGTACGAGCAGTACTTC. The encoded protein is CSVEDPSGRYEQYF.

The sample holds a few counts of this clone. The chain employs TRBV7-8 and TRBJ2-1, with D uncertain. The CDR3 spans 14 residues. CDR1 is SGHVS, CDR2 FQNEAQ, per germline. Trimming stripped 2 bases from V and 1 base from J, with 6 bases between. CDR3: CASSLWASYNEQFF. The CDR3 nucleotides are TGTGCCAGCAGCTTATGGGCATCCTACAATGAGCAGTTCTTC.

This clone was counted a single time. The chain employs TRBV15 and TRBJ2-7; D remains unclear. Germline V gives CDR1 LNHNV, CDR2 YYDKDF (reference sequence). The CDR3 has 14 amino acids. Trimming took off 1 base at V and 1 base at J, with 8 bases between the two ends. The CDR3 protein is CATSRGESSYEQYF. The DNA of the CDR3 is TGTGCCACCAGCAGAGGGGAATCATCCTACGAGCAGTACTTC.

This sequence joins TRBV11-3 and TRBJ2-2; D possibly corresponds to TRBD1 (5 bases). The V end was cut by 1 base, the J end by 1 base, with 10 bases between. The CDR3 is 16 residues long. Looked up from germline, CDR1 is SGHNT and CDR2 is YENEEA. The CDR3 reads CASSLVGQGNTGELFF. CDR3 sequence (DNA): TGTGCCAGCAGCTTAGTGGGGCAGGGGAACACCGGGGAGCTGTTTTTT.

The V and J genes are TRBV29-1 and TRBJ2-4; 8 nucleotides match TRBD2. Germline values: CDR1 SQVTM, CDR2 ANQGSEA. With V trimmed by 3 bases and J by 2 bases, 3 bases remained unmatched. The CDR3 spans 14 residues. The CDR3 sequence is CSVEREDSKNIQYF. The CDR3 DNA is TGCAGCGTTGAGCGGGAGGATTCCAAAAACATTCAGTACTTC.

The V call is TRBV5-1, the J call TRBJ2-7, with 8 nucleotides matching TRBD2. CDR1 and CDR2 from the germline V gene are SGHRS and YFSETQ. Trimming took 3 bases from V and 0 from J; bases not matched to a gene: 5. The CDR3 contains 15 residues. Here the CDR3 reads CASSYTSGRSYEQYF. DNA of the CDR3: TGCGCCAGCAGCTATACTAGCGGCCGCTCCTACGAGCAGTACTTC.

This chain's CDR3 is CASSLSLESYEKLFF. The CDR3 DNA is TGTGCCAGCAGCTTAAGTTTGGAGTCGTACGAAAAACTGTTTTTT. The chain is built from TRBV7-9 and TRBJ1-4; D remains ambiguous. The V end lost 2 bases, the J end lost 8 bases, and 15 bases lay between the germline ends. The CDR3 contains 15 residues. Germline-derived CDR1 and CDR2 are SEHNR and FQNEAQ (reference sequence). Using reference TRBV7-9 and TRBJ1-4 for the parts outside the CDR3, the full variable domain is DTGVSQNPRHKITKRGQNVTFRCDPISEHNRLYWYRQTLGQGPEFLTYFQNEAQLEKSRLLSDRFSAERPKGSFSTLEIQRTEQGDSAMYLCASSLSLESYEKLFFGSGTQLSVL.

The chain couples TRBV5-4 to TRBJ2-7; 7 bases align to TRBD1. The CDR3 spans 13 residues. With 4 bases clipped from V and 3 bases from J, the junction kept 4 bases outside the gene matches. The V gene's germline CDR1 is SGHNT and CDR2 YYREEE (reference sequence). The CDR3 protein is CASSEGTDYEQYF. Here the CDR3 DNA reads TGTGCCAGCAGCGAAGGGACAGACTACGAGCAGTACTTC.

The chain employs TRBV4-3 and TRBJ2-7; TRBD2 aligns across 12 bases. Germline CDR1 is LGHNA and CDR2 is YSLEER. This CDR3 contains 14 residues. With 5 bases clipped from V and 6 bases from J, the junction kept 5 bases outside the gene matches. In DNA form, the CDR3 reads TGCGCCAGCAGCTACGGACTAGCGGGATCCGAGCAGTACTTC. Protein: CASSYGLAGSEQYF.

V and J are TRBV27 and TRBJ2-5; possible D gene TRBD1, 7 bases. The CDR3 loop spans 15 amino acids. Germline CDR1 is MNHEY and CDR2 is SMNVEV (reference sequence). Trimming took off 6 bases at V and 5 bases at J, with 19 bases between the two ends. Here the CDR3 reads CASRRGLGGLETQYF. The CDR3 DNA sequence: TGTGCCAGCAGGAGGGGGCTGGGGGGCCTGGAGACCCAGTACTTC.

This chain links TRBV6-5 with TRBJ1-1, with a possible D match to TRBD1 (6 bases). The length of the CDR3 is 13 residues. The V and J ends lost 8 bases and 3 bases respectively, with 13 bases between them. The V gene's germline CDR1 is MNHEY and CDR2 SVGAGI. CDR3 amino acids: CASSHRADTEAFF. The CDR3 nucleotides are TGTGCCAGCTCTCACAGGGCGGACACTGAAGCTTTCTTT.

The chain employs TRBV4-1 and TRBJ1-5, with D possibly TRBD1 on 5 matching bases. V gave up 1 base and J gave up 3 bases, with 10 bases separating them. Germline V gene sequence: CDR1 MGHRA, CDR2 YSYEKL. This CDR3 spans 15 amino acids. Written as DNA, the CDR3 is TGCGCCAGCAGCCAAGGTCGACAGTACAATCAGCCCCAGCATTTT. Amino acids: CASSQGRQYNQPQHF.

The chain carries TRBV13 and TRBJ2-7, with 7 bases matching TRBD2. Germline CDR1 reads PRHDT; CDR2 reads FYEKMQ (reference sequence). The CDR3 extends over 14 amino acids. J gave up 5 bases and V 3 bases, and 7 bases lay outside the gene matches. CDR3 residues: CASSFRGSVNEQYF. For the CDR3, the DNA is TGTGCCAGCAGCTTTCGCGGGAGCGTCAACGAGCAGTACTTC.

CDR3 DNA: TGTGCCAGCAGTGACTCCCCCAATCCAAATGTCGATGAGCAGTTCTTC. It specifies CASSDSPNPNVDEQFF. The rearrangement uses TRBV6-4 and TRBJ2-1; unclear D gene. Germline CDR1 and CDR2: MRHNA and SNTAGT. Between the trimmed V and J ends, which lost 0 bases and 8 bases, there was a span of 17 bases. The CDR3 runs to 16 residues.

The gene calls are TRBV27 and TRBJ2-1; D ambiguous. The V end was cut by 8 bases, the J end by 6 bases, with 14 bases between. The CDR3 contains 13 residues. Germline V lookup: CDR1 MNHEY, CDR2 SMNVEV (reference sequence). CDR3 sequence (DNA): TGTGCCAGCTTCGCGTCGGGCACCAATGAGCAGTTCTTC. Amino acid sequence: CASFASGTNEQFF.

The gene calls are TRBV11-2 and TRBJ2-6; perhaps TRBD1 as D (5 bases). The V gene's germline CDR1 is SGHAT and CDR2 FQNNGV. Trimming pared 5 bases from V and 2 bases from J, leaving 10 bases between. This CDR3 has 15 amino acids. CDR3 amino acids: CASSNRLAGANVLTF. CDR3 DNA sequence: TGTGCCAGCAGCAACAGGTTAGCTGGGGCCAACGTCCTGACTTTC. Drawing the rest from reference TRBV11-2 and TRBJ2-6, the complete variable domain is EAGVAQSPRYKIIEKRQSVAFWCNPISGHATLYWYQQILGQGPKLLIQFQNNGVVDDSQLPKDRFSAERLKGVDSTLKIQPAKLEDSAVYLCASSNRLAGANVLTFGAGSRLTVL.

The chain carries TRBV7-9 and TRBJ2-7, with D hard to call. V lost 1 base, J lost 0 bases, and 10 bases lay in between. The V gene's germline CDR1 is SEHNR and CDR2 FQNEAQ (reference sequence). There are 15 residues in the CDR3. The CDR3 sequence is CASSLERDNSYEQYF. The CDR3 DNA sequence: TGTGCCAGCAGCTTAGAACGAGACAACTCCTACGAGCAGTACTTC.